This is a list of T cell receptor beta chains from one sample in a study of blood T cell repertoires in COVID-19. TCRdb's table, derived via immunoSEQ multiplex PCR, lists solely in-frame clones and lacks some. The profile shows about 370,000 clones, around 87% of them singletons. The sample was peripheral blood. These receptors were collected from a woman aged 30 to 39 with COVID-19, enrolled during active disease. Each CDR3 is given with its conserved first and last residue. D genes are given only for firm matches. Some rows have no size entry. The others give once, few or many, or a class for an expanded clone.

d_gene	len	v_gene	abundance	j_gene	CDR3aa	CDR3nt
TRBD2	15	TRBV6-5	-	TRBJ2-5	CASNSGRAGEETQYF	TGTGCCAGCAATAGCGGGAGGGCCGGGGAGGAGACCCAGTACTTC
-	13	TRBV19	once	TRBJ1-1	CASSSRRNTEAFF	TGTGCCAGTAGTTCCAGGCGGAACACTGAAGCTTTCTTT
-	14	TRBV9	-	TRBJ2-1	CASSVGDLYNEQFF	TGTGCCAGCAGCGTAGGAGACTTATACAATGAGCAGTTCTTC
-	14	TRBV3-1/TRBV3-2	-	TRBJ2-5	CASTRGGAQETQYF	TGTGCCAGCACTCGTGGAGGAGCACAAGAGACCCAGTACTTC
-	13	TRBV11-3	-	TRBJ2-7	CASSDGSSYEQYF	TGTGCCAGCAGCGATGGGAGCTCCTACGAGCAGTACTTC
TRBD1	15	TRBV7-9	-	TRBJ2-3	CASSLATGSTDTQYF	TGTGCCAGCAGCTTAGCGACAGGGAGCACAGATACGCAGTATTTT
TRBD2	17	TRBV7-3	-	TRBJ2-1	CASSKTPRLAGDNEQFF	TGTGCCAGCAGCAAAACTCCAAGGCTAGCGGGCGACAATGAGCAGTTCTTC
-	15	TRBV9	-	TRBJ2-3	CASSVSSRVWDTQYF	TGTGCCAGCAGCGTATCGTCCAGGGTCTGGGATACGCAGTATTTT
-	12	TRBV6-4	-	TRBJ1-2	CASSERGYGYTF	TGTGCCAGCAGTGAACGGGGCTATGGCTACACCTTC
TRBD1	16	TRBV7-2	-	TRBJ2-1	CASSFAGTGSYNEQFF	TGTGCCAGCAGCTTCGCCGGGACAGGGTCCTACAATGAGCAGTTCTTC
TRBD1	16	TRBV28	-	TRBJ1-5	CASSSLTGYSNQPQHF	TGTGCCAGCAGTTCTTTGACAGGGTATAGCAATCAGCCCCAGCATTTT
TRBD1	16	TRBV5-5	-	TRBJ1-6	CASSSSMNRGNSPLHF	TGTGCCAGCAGCTCCAGTATGAACAGGGGGAATTCACCCCTCCACTTT
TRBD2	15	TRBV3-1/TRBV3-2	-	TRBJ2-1	CASSGGGSGSDEQFF	TGTGCCAGCAGTGGAGGGGGTAGCGGGAGCGATGAGCAGTTCTTC
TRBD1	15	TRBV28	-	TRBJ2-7	CASSLGMGQAYEQYF	TGTGCCAGCAGTTTAGGGATGGGACAGGCCTACGAGCAGTACTTC
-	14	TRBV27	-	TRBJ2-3	CASSFTGGTDTQYF	TGTGCCAGCAGTTTTACGGGAGGCACAGATACGCAGTATTTT
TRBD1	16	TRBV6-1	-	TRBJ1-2	CASSEAYGQGHYGYTF	TGTGCCAGCAGTGAAGCCTATGGACAGGGGCACTATGGCTACACCTTC
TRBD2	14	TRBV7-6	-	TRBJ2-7	CASSSSGTSYEQYF	TGTGCCAGCAGCTCTAGCGGGACCTCCTACGAGCAGTACTTC
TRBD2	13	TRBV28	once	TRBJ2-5	CASSRASGETQYF	TGTGCCAGCTCGAGAGCTAGCGGAGAGACCCAGTACTTC
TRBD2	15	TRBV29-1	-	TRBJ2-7	CSVAGTSGKTYEQYF	TGCAGCGTTGCCGGGACTAGCGGAAAAACCTACGAGCAGTACTTC
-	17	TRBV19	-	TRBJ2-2	CASSIIQGFANTGELFF	TGTGCCAGTAGTATAATACAGGGTTTCGCGAACACCGGGGAGCTGTTTTTT
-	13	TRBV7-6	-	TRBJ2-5	CASSPTAGETQYF	TGTGCCAGCAGCCCCACCGCCGGGGAGACCCAGTACTTC
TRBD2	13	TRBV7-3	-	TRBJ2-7	CASSLTSGSEQYF	TGTGCCAGCAGCTTGACTAGCGGGAGCGAGCAGTACTTC
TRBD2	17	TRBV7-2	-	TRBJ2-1	CASSSPWGGRRKNEQFF	TGTGCCAGCAGCTCCCCTTGGGGCGGGAGAAGGAAGAATGAGCAGTTCTTC
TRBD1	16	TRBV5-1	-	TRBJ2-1	CASSLGQGGSVNEQFF	TGCGCCAGCAGCTTGGGACAGGGGGGAAGTGTGAATGAGCAGTTCTTC
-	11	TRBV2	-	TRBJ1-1	CASSPKRGAFF	TGTGCCAGCAGTCCAAAGCGGGGAGCTTTCTTT
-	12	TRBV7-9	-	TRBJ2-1	CASSKTAYEQFF	TGTGCCAGCAGCAAGACAGCCTATGAGCAGTTCTTC
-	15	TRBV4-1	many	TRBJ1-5	CASSRLQGGSQPQHF	TGCGCCAGCAGCCGGCTACAGGGCGGGAGTCAGCCCCAGCATTTT
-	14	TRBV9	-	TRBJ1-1	CASSVGRGNTEAFF	TGTGCCAGCAGCGTAGGAAGGGGAAACACTGAAGCTTTCTTT
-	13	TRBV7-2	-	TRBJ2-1	CASSIQGINEQFF	TGTGCCAGCAGCATTCAGGGAATTAATGAGCAGTTCTTC
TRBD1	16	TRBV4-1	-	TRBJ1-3	CASSQQGAQAGNTIYF	TGCGCCAGCAGCCAACAGGGGGCGCAGGCTGGAAACACCATATATTTT
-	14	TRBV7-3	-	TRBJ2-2	CASSKLVGPGELFF	TGTGCCAGCAGCAAACTAGTTGGGCCCGGGGAGCTGTTTTTT
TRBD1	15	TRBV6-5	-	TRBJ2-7	CASSYQPGQGYEQYF	TGTGCCAGCAGTTACCAGCCGGGACAGGGGTACGAGCAGTACTTC
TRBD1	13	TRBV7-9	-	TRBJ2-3	CASSQDRADTQYF	TGTGCCAGCAGCCAGGACAGGGCAGATACGCAGTATTTT
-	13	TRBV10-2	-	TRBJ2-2	CASRGGNTGELFF	TGCGCCTCCAGGGGCGGGAACACCGGGGAGCTGTTTTTT
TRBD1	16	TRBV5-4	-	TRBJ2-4	CASSRGTASGKNIQYF	TGTGCCAGCAGCAGGGGGACAGCCAGCGGTAAAAACATTCAGTACTTC
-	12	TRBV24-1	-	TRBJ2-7	CATSEAGREQYF	TGTGCCACCAGTGAGGCAGGGCGAGAGCAGTACTTC
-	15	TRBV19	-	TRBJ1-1	CASSIKGPMNTEAFF	TGTGCCAGTAGTATAAAGGGGCCCATGAACACTGAAGCTTTCTTT
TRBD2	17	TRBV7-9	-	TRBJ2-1	CASSPPPGLAFPNEQFF	TGTGCCAGCAGCCCCCCCCCGGGACTAGCGTTTCCTAATGAGCAGTTCTTC
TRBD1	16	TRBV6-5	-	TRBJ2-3	CASSSQGVIIADTQYF	TGTGCCAGCAGTTCGCAGGGGGTAATAATCGCAGATACGCAGTATTTT
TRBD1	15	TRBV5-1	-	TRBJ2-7	CASSSGQGLTYEQYF	TGCGCCAGCAGCTCGGGACAGGGGCTCACCTACGAGCAGTACTTC
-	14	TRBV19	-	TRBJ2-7	CASSMRVDSYEQYF	TGTGCCAGTAGTATGCGGGTAGACTCCTACGAGCAGTACTTC
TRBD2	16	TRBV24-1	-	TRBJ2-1	CATSDLRAGGVNEQFF	TGTGCCACCAGTGATTTAAGGGCGGGAGGGGTCAATGAGCAGTTCTTC
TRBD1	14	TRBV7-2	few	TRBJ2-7	CASSRWTGPYEQYF	TGTGCCAGCAGCAGATGGACAGGGCCCTACGAGCAGTACTTC
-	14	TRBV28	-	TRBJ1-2	CASSLSGQNYGYTF	TGTGCCAGCAGTTTATCTGGACAAAACTATGGCTACACCTTC
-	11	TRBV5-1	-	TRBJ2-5	CASSDLAGQYF	TGCGCCAGCAGCGATCTGGCGGGCCAGTACTTC
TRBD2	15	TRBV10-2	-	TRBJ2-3	CASSYDSSGTDTQYF	TGCGCCAGCAGTTACGACTCTAGCGGTACAGATACGCAGTATTTT
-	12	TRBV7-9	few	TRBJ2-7	CASSPLGYEQYF	TGTGCCAGCAGCCCACTTGGCTACGAGCAGTACTTC
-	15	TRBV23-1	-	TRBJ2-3	CASSQSGRVSDTQYF	TGCGCCAGCAGTCAATCGGGCAGGGTTTCTGATACGCAGTATTTT
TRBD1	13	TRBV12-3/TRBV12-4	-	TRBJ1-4	CASSGEDREKLFF	TGTGCCAGCAGTGGGGAGGACAGGGAAAAACTGTTTTTT
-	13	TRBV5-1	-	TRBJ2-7	CASSPDSSYEQYF	TGCGCCAGCAGCCCGGACAGTTCCTACGAGCAGTACTTC
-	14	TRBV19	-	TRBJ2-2	CASSEQRVAGELFF	TGTGCCAGTAGTGAACAGAGAGTCGCCGGGGAGCTGTTTTTT
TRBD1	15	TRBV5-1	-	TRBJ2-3	CASSWRDRGTDTQYF	TGCGCCAGCAGCTGGCGGGACAGGGGCACAGATACGCAGTATTTT
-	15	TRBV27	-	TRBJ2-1	CASSGPGRPYNEQFF	TGTGCCAGCAGCGGTCCAGGCAGGCCCTACAATGAGCAGTTCTTC
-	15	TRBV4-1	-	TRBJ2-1	CASSGLGMARNEQFF	TGCGCCAGCAGCGGACTTGGGATGGCGAGGAATGAGCAGTTCTTC
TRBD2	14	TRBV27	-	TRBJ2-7	CASSFGREINEQYF	TGTGCCAGCAGTTTCGGGCGGGAGATCAACGAGCAGTACTTC
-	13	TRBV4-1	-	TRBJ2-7	CASSPQWSTEQYF	TGCGCCAGCAGTCCACAGTGGTCTACCGAGCAGTACTTC
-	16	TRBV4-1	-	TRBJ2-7	CASSPERLSTRYEQYF	TGCGCCAGCAGCCCCGAAAGGCTTTCGACTCGTTACGAGCAGTACTTC